The rows below give T cell receptor beta chains drawn from one sample of a study of blood T cell repertoires in COVID-19. Measured with immunoSEQ multiplex PCR; TCRdb has only the in-frame clones, and not every one. The table lists over 600,000 clones, 75% to 90% of them singletons. Sequenced material: peripheral blood. These TCRs come from a woman between 18 and 29 years old with acute or convalescent COVID-19. Each CDR3 is given with its conserved first and last residue. The D gene is left open where the match is weak. Size values are once, few and many counts, or a class for expanded clones, and some rows have none.

D gene	J gene	V gene	clone size	CDR3 protein	CDR3 DNA
.	TRBJ1-5	TRBV6-2/TRBV6-3	.	CASSTPGGPRQPQHF	TGTGCCAGCAGCACCCCGGGGGGGCCGAGGCAGCCCCAGCATTTT
TRBD2	TRBJ2-1	TRBV11-3	.	CASSSERSGGAIDEQFF	TGTGCCAGCAGCTCAGAGAGAAGCGGGGGGGCCATCGATGAGCAGTTCTTC
.	TRBJ1-1	TRBV7-9	.	CASSYKNTEAFF	TGTGCCAGCAGTTATAAGAACACTGAAGCTTTCTTT
.	TRBJ2-7	TRBV18	.	CASSPYRGGSYEQYF	TGTGCCAGCTCACCCTACAGGGGGGGTTCCTACGAGCAGTACTTC
TRBD2	TRBJ2-7	TRBV15	.	CATSLIAGGYEQYF	TGTGCCACCAGCCTGATAGCGGGGGGATACGAGCAGTACTTC
.	TRBJ2-3	TRBV9	once	CASSVEEGSPLLTDTQYF	TGTGCCAGCAGCGTAGAGGAGGGTAGCCCCCTTCTCACAGATACGCAGTATTTT
.	TRBJ1-1	TRBV18	.	CASSPQGFGVGAFF	TGTGCCAGCTCACCACAGGGGTTTGGGGTAGGAGCTTTCTTT
.	TRBJ2-3	TRBV11-2	.	CASSFVADTQYF	TGTGCCAGCAGCTTTGTCGCAGATACGCAGTATTTT
TRBD2	TRBJ2-7	TRBV9	.	CASSPAASGGYEQYF	TGTGCCAGCAGCCCAGCGGCTAGCGGGGGCTACGAGCAGTACTTC
.	TRBJ1-1	TRBV9	.	CASSAGGGGPQAFF	TGTGCCAGCAGCGCGGGCGGTGGGGGCCCGCAAGCTTTCTTT
TRBD2	TRBJ2-7	TRBV7-9	once	CASSIRGGGYEQYF	TGTGCCAGCAGCATTCGGGGGGGAGGTTACGAGCAGTACTTC
.	TRBJ1-4	TRBV5-1	.	CASSLAPSTNEKLFF	TGCGCCAGCAGCTTGGCCCCATCAACTAATGAAAAACTGTTTTTT
.	TRBJ1-1	TRBV29-1	once	CSVLGWGRTEAFF	TGCAGCGTCCTCGGGTGGGGCCGCACTGAAGCTTTCTTT
.	TRBJ2-3	TRBV3-1/TRBV3-2	.	CASSHPRGHTQYF	TGTGCCAGCAGCCATCCCAGGGGTCATACGCAGTATTTT
.	TRBJ2-7	TRBV5-1	.	CASSPTDNPYEQYF	TGCGCCAGCAGCCCTACCGACAATCCCTACGAGCAGTACTTC
.	TRBJ1-2	TRBV7-2	.	CASSLRTATNYGYTF	TGTGCCAGCAGCTTAAGGACAGCTACCAACTATGGCTACACCTTC
TRBD1	TRBJ1-1	TRBV3-1/TRBV3-2	once	CASSRDRGTEAFF	TGTGCCAGCAGCCGGGACAGGGGGACTGAAGCTTTCTTT
.	TRBJ1-1	TRBV12-3/TRBV12-4	.	CAIRQDQNTEAFF	TGTGCCATAAGACAGGACCAGAACACTGAAGCTTTCTTT
TRBD1	TRBJ2-7	TRBV2	.	CASSKRQGYEQYF	TGTGCCAGCAGTAAAAGACAGGGCTACGAGCAGTACTTC
TRBD1	TRBJ1-5	TRBV15	.	CATSRDLGDRESNQPQHF	TGTGCCACCAGCAGAGATTTGGGTGACAGGGAAAGCAATCAGCCCCAGCATTTT
TRBD1	TRBJ1-2	TRBV3-1/TRBV3-2	.	CASSRTSTGDYGYTF	TGTGCCAGCAGCCGGACTTCGACAGGGGACTATGGCTACACCTTC
TRBD1	TRBJ1-1	TRBV7-9	.	CASKRGDRGVNTEAFF	TGTGCCAGCAAGCGAGGAGACAGGGGGGTGAACACTGAAGCTTTCTTT
.	TRBJ1-2	TRBV7-2	.	CATGGALRSVYGYTF	TGTGCCACCGGTGGGGCCCTCCGCAGCGTATATGGCTACACCTTC
TRBD2	TRBJ2-1	TRBV4-1	.	CASSLGLAGGPYNEQFF	TGCGCCAGCAGCCTCGGACTAGCGGGGGGGCCCTACAATGAGCAGTTCTTC
TRBD2	TRBJ2-3	TRBV7-2	once	CASSLTIAGGPGLTDTQYF	TGTGCCAGCAGCTTGACTATAGCGGGGGGCCCAGGACTCACAGATACGCAGTATTTT
.	TRBJ1-1	TRBV19	.	CASSIQGNTEAFF	TGTGCCAGTAGCATACAGGGGAACACTGAAGCTTTCTTT
TRBD1	TRBJ1-1	TRBV2	few	CASNLQGATEAFF	TGTGCCAGCAATCTGCAGGGGGCCACTGAAGCTTTCTTT
.	TRBJ2-7	TRBV7-9	.	CASSPGMIYEQYF	TGTGCCAGCAGCCCCGGGATGATTTACGAGCAGTACTTC
.	TRBJ1-5	TRBV28	.	CASDPRSNQPQHF	TGTGCCAGCGATCCACGGAGCAATCAGCCCCAGCATTTT
TRBD1	TRBJ2-3	TRBV29-1	.	CSVTSGQLRSTDTQYF	TGCAGCGTTACATCGGGACAGCTTAGAAGCACAGATACGCAGTATTTT
TRBD1	TRBJ2-1	TRBV2	.	CAMGQIYNEQFF	TGTGCCATGGGACAGATCTACAATGAGCAGTTCTTC
.	TRBJ1-1	TRBV24-1	once	CASLRTDSNTEAFF	TGTGCCAGCCTTAGGACAGATAGTAACACTGAAGCTTTCTTT
.	TRBJ1-4	TRBV19	.	CASSISLGRKLFF	TGTGCCAGTAGTATATCCCTAGGGAGGAAACTGTTTTTT
TRBD1	TRBJ1-2	TRBV10-3	.	CAISVDRGGGYTF	TGTGCCATCAGTGTCGACAGGGGCGGAGGCTACACCTTC
TRBD1	TRBJ2-3	TRBV27	few	CASSLLPRGQTDTQYF	TGTGCCAGCAGTTTACTTCCCAGGGGGCAGACAGATACGCAGTATTTT
.	TRBJ1-1	TRBV19	.	CASSIGLQRAEAFF	TGTGCCAGTAGTATAGGATTACAGAGAGCTGAAGCTTTCTTT
.	TRBJ1-5	TRBV4-2	.	CASSQENGDQPQHF	TGTGCCAGCAGCCAAGAGAATGGAGATCAGCCCCAGCATTTT
TRBD2	TRBJ2-7	TRBV10-3	.	CAIRTTILANSYEQYF	TGTGCCATCAGAACGACGATACTAGCGAACTCCTACGAGCAGTACTTC
.	TRBJ1-2	TRBV3-1/TRBV3-2	.	CASSQDPGPYGYTF	TGTGCCAGCAGCCAAGACCCGGGTCCCTATGGCTACACCTTC
.	TRBJ1-1	TRBV6-2/TRBV6-3	.	CASSLGGGTEAFF	TGTGCCAGCAGTTTGGGTGGAGGCACTGAAGCTTTCTTT
.	TRBJ1-1	TRBV4-1	.	CASSQAVGLGAFF	TGCGCCAGCAGCCAAGCAGTAGGCCTCGGGGCTTTCTTT
.	TRBJ1-3	TRBV30	.	CAWSVLGTGNTIYF	TGTGCCTGGAGTGTACTAGGTACTGGAAACACCATATATTTT
.	TRBJ2-2	TRBV28	.	CASSPGQNTGELFF	TGTGCCAGCAGCCCCGGACAGAACACCGGGGAGCTGTTTTTT
TRBD1	TRBJ1-4	TRBV19	.	CASASRGGLNEKLFF	TGTGCCAGTGCGTCACGAGGGGGCCTTAATGAAAAACTGTTTTTT
.	TRBJ1-1	TRBV5-1	.	CASSFSDRQNTEAFF	TGCGCCAGCAGTTTTTCTGACAGGCAAAACACTGAAGCTTTCTTT
TRBD1	TRBJ2-1	TRBV19	.	CASSPLEGAYNEQFF	TGTGCCAGTAGTCCATTAGAGGGGGCGTACAATGAGCAGTTCTTC
.	TRBJ2-2	TRBV5-1	.	CASSHGTGELFF	TGCGCCAGCAGCCACGGCACCGGGGAGCTGTTTTTT